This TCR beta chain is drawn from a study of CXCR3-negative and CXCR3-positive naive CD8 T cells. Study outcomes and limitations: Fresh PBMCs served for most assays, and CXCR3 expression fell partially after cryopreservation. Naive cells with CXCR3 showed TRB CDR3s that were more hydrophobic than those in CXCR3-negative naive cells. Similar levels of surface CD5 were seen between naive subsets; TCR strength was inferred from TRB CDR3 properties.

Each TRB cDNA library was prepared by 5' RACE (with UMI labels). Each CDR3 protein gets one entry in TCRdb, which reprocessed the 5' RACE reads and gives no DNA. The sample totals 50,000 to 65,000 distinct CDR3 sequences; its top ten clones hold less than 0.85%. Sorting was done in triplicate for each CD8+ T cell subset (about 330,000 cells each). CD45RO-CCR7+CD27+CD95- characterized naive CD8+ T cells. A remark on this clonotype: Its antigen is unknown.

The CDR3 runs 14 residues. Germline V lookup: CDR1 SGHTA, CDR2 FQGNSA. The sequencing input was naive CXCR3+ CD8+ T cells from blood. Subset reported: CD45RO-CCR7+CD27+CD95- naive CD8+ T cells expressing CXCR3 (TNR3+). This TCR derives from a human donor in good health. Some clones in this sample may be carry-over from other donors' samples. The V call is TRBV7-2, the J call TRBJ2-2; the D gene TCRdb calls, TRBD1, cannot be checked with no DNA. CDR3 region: CASSLGGGTWELFF.